What follows is one T cell receptor beta chain and its context. These data come from a study of shared clonotypes between healthy human individuals. Looking at the study overall: Each donor contributed plates that comprised three CD4 naive, three CD4 memory, two CD8 naive and one CD8 memory.

The naive CD8 population came from CD45RO-negative cells selected for CCR7, without terminally differentiated effector memory CD45RA+ cells. TCRdb's table, derived via immunoSEQ multiplex PCR, lists solely in-frame clones and lacks some. The data hold about 2.1 million clones, with just over 90% observed a single time. The germline CDR1 and CDR2 sequences are WNHNN and SYGVQD (reference sequence). The CDR3 has 13 residues. Trimming cost V 9 bases and J 3 bases; bases outside gene matches: 2. Sequencing was carried out using naive CD8+ T cells from PBMCs. This sequence joins TRBV10-1 and TRBJ1-5; 10 nucleotides align to TRBD1. This TCR derives from a man aged 18 to 35 in good health. Some clones in this sample may be carry-over from other donors' samples. The CDR3 region is CARDRGNNQPQHF. CDR3 nucleotide sequence: TGCGCCAGGGACAGGGGGAACAATCAGCCCCAGCATTTT.